Described below is a single T cell receptor beta chain sequence and its context. The data stem from a study of blood T cell repertoires in COVID-19. The CDR3 is 15 amino acids. V lost 4 bases to trimming and J lost 2 bases, with 15 bases between them. CDR1 is SGHNT and CDR2 is YYREEE in the germline V gene (reference sequence). The data were produced by immunoSEQ multiplex PCR, yet TCRdb's version contains in-frame clones alone and is incomplete. The sample records roughly 230,000 clones, 70% to 90% being singletons. The clonotype comes from a woman aged 45-65 years who had been exposed to COVID-19. Source material: PBMCs or T cells enriched from blood (not recorded which). This rearrangement joins TRBV5-4 to TRBJ1-2; perhaps TRBD1 as D (6 bases). The CDR3 here is CASSLDPGQNYGYTF. CDR3 coding DNA: TGTGCCAGCAGCCTGGACCCCGGACAGAACTATGGCTACACCTTC. Combining the CDR3 with reference TRBV5-4 and TRBJ1-2 gives the whole variable domain ETGVTQSPTHLIKTRGQQVTLRCSSQSGHNTVSWYQQALGQGPQFIFQYYREEENGRGNFPPRFSGLQFPNYSSELNVNALELDDSALYLCASSLDPGQNYGYTFGSGTRLTVV.